The TCR beta chain under discussion was sequenced for a study of blood T cell repertoires in COVID-19. Overall study context: COVID-19 samples, acute and convalescent, were from the United States, Italy and Spain.

With 2 bases removed from V and 8 bases from J, the gap between germline ends came to 15 bases. CDR3 length equals 14 residues. CDR1 and CDR2 (germline): KGHSH, LQKENI. The authors' processing: The assay estimated nucleated cells by amplifying reference gene primers. Some clones are missing from TCRdb's copy, which holds only in-frame ones; the method was immunoSEQ multiplex PCR. The D gene and trimming were derived from the DNA, and the V and J assignments and clone size from that table. Of under 200,000 clones listed, roughly nine tenths are singletons. The TCR sequence derives from a man between 60 and 70 years old with active or convalescent COVID-19. This sequence joins TRBV18 and TRBJ1-2; perhaps TRBD1 as D (6 bases). The specimen sequenced was peripheral blood. The CDR3 loop is CASSPTQTGFGYTF. CDR3 bases: TGTGCCAGCTCACCAACGCAGACAGGTTTCGGCTACACCTTC.